These 9 T cell receptor beta chains came from one sample sequenced in a study of shared clonotypes between healthy human individuals. Naive CD8 isolation took CD45RO-negative cells positively selected for CCR7 and excluded terminally differentiated effector memory CD45RA+ cells. This table comes from immunoSEQ multiplex PCR, and its TCRdb copy is limited to in-frame clones, with some not included. The table records roughly 2.1 million clones, about 92% of them present only once. The sample was naive CD8+ T cells from PBMCs. Receptors originate from a young man in good health. Some clones in this sample may be carry-over from other donors' samples.

V usage is TRBV9 and J usage is TRBJ2-1, with unresolved D. The V end lost 2 bases, the J end lost 11 bases, and 20 bases lay between the germline ends. Germline V gene data show CDR1 as SGDLS and CDR2 as YYNGEE. The CDR3 sequence is 15 residues long. The CDR3 region has the DNA TGTGCCAGCAGCGTGGCTAGTGTTATGGCAAATCAGCAGTTCTTC. It specifies CASSVASVMANQQFF.

The chain joins TRBV19 to TRBJ2-7, with 7 bases identical to TRBD1. After removal of 5 bases from V and 4 bases from J, the junction contained 11 bases not matched to a gene. CDR1 is LNHDA and CDR2 is SQIVND in the germline V gene (reference sequence). This CDR3 is 15 amino acids long. CDR3 coding DNA: TGTGCCAGTAGTCCAACAGGGGACCCCAGTTACGAGCAGTACTTC. Its translation is CASSPTGDPSYEQYF.

This chain links TRBV19 with TRBJ2-7; weak D call: TRBD2 (6 bases). Germline V gene data show CDR1 as LNHDA and CDR2 as SQIVND (reference sequence). The V end was cut by 5 bases, the J end by 3 bases, with 14 bases between. The CDR3 covers 14 residues. The CDR3 loop reads CASSWRGSYYEQYF. In DNA form, the CDR3 reads TGTGCCAGTAGTTGGCGGGGTTCTTACTACGAGCAGTACTTC.

V and J are TRBV10-1 and TRBJ2-1; 10 nucleotides line up with TRBD2. The CDR3 runs to 16 residues. The germline V gene encodes CDR1 WNHNN and CDR2 SYGVQD (reference sequence). J gave up 2 bases and V 6 bases, and 7 bases lay outside the gene matches. Written as DNA, the CDR3 is TGCGCCAGCAGCCCGATAGCGGGAGGCCCCTACAATGAGCAGTTCTTC. This translates into CASSPIAGGPYNEQFF.

The chain couples TRBV11-2 to TRBJ2-2, with 14 nucleotides matching TRBD2. Germline values: CDR1 SGHAT, CDR2 FQNNGV. CDR3 length equals 17 residues. The V segment lost 5 bases and the J segment 6 bases; nucleotides outside the gene matches: 8. The CDR3 nucleotides read TGTGCCAGCAGCCGGGGACTAGCGGGAGTATACTCCGGGGAGCTGTTTTTT. This translates into CASSRGLAGVYSGELFF. Variable domain in full (rest from reference TRBV11-2 and TRBJ2-2): EAGVAQSPRYKIIEKRQSVAFWCNPISGHATLYWYQQILGQGPKLLIQFQNNGVVDDSQLPKDRFSAERLKGVDSTLKIQPAKLEDSAVYLCASSRGLAGVYSGELFFGEGSRLTVL.

The chain uses TRBV5-4 and TRBJ2-7, with D possibly being TRBD1 or TRBD2 (6 bases each). Germline CDR1 reads SGHNT; CDR2 reads YYREEE (reference sequence). With 7 bases removed from V and 5 bases from J, the gap between germline ends came to 19 bases. The CDR3 sequence is 14 residues long. This chain's CDR3 is CASHPAGGFNEQYF. The CDR3 DNA is TGTGCCAGCCACCCAGCCGGGGGCTTCAACGAGCAGTACTTC.

The CDR3 reads CASSDYNQPQHF. CDR3 in DNA: TGTGCCAGCAGTGATTATAATCAGCCCCAGCATTTT. The chain uses TRBV25-1 and TRBJ1-5, with unresolved D. Germline lookup yields CDR1 MGHDK and CDR2 SYGVNS. This CDR3 is 12 amino acids long. Trimming left V 3 bases short and J 4 bases short, with 4 bases between.

The chain is built from TRBV7-8 and TRBJ1-1, with D possibly matching TRBD1 (5 bases). Trimming took off 1 base at V and 6 bases at J, with 15 bases between the two ends. From germline, CDR1 is SGHVS and CDR2 FQNEAQ. This CDR3 is 15 amino acids long. CDR3: CASSLVRGWSSEAFF. CDR3 nucleotides: TGTGCCAGCAGCTTAGTTCGGGGGTGGTCCTCTGAAGCTTTCTTT.

The chain joins TRBV28 to TRBJ1-2; 8 bases agree with TRBD1. CDR1 and CDR2 from the germline V gene are MDHEN and SYDVKM. There are 15 residues in the CDR3. V was clipped by 7 bases and J by 8 bases; unmatched bases: 15. The CDR3 DNA reads as TGTGCCAGCAATACCTACCAGGGGGCGGGTCGGGGCTACACCTTC. This encodes CASNTYQGAGRGYTF.